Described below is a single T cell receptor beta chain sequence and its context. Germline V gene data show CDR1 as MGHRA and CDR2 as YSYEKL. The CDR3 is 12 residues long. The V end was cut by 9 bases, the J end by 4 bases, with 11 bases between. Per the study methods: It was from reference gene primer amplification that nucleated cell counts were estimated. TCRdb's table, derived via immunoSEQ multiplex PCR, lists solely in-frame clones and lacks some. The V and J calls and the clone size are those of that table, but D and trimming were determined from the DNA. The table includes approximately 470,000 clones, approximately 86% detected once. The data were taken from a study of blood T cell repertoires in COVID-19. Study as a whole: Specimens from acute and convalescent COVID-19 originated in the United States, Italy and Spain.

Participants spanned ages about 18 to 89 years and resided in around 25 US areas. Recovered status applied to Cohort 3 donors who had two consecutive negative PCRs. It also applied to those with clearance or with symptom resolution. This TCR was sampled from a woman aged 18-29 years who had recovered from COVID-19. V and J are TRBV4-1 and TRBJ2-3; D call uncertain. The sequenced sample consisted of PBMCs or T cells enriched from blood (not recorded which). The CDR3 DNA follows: TGCGCCAGTTCCCAGGCAGCAGATACGCAGTATTTT. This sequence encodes CASSQAADTQYF.